This note documents a single T cell receptor beta chain sequence. This clonotype was picked up a small number of times. Its antigen remains unidentified. Base-call qualities are not available, and no considerably larger clone is one nucleotide away. This record belongs to a study of T-cell memory formation after mild COVID-19 (dated by TCRdb to about 2021). With regard to the full study: TCR sequence clusters from the two donors were found to be largely donor specific. In a couple of donors, T-cell clones that expanded and contracted after mild COVID-19 were followed by sequencing TCRalpha and TCRbeta repertoires longitudinally. Two young, previously healthy adult volunteers, one female and one male, were included in the cohort.

Ficoll-Paque density gradient centrifugation was used to isolate PBMCs. V lost 1 base and J lost 5 bases; the stretch between them is 11 bases long. There are 13 amino acids in the CDR3, from cysteine to phenylalanine inclusive. Only CDR3 DNA is held: 39 bases, read in frame from base 1. The germline V gene (reference sequence) provides CDR1 GTSNPN and CDR2 SVGIG. Sequencing was carried out with an Illumina NovaSeq 6000. TCRalpha and TCRbeta cDNA libraries were constructed by 5'RACE with constant-segment primers, with sample barcodes and unique molecular identifiers being introduced. Trizol reagent was used to extract RNA from every sample. The libraries were amplified in two PCR steps, and the second step added a second sample barcode and Illumina TruSeq adapters. Libraries were sequenced on an Illumina NovaSeq with 2 x 150 bp paired-end reads. The authors' pipeline ran thus. Reads were demultiplexed and collapsed into UMI-guided consensus sequences with migec v1.2.7. Using mixcr v2.1.11, UMI consensuses were aligned to TRA and TRB V and J templates and then assembled into clonotypes. Expanded or contracted clonotypes were those called significant by both edgeR and NoisET, with noise models trained on biological replicates. For edgeR calls, the cutoffs were a false discovery rate-adjusted p below 0.01 and a log2 fold-change threshold of 1. PCA with hierarchical clustering of max-normalized trajectories of the 1000 most abundant clonotypes was used as exploratory dynamics analysis. Separately sequenced CD4+ and CD8+ repertoires were used to assign the CD4 or CD8 phenotype of responding clones. Clones were called with MiXCR by TCRdb after fastp trimmed the public reads at Q25, and only in-frame beta chains were retained. CDR3 protein sequences are deduplicated, and each keeps its most common genes and DNA. V and J calls and clone size were set by TCRdb, not the authors. The sample includes about 470,000 distinct CDR3 sequences, with about 18% observed a single time. The top ten clones comprise 10% to 15% of the sample.

General findings and caveats noted by the study authors: The study included only a couple of mild cases, and larger cohorts that include severe cases with pre-infection samples were judged to be necessary. Contracting CD4+ clones were located mainly in the CM and EM memory subsets, whereas CD8+ clones were found to be enriched in EMRA. Whether the second-wave clones peaking on day 37 were SARS-CoV-2 specific was not confirmed. Clones that contracted from day 15 to 85 showed balanced CD4/CD8 phenotypes, whereas a second wave of clones that expanded from day 15 to 37 leaned towards CD4+. The detection of some responding clones in pre-infection memory suggests that pre-existing cross-reactive memory T cells joined the SARS-CoV-2 response.

The sequenced sample consisted of PBMCs or a T cell subset sorted from them (not recorded which). This sequence was found in an adult woman who had mild COVID-19 (a few samples of this study predate the infection). The sample titles of this study are shuffled in the database, so cell type and time point are left out; the donor was told from shared clones. The sequence is built from TRBV30 and TRBJ2-5, with the D gene uncertain. The CDR3 reads CAWSGSAQETQYF. The sequenced DNA: TGTGCCTGGAGTGGTTCAGCCCAGGAGACCCAGTACTTC.